Listed below are T cell receptor beta chains from one sample, sequenced in a study of T-cell memory formation after mild COVID-19. In TCRdb, the 5' RACE reads were re-called with MiXCR into one record per CDR3 protein. Among approximately 260,000 distinct CDR3 sequences listed, roughly 15% were seen once. The sample taken for sequencing was PBMCs or a T cell subset sorted from them (not recorded which). The receptor source for this set is a man aged 18 to 35 who had mild COVID-19 (a few samples of this study predate the infection). Cell type and time point are not known. Both conserved end residues are trimmed from each CDR3.

TRBV9	ASSVGPANEQY
TRBV5-1	ASSFPGGGQGDTQY
TRBV2	ASSEARNTQY
TRBV7-9	ASSLAPGANYGYT
TRBV6-1	ASSPPQH
TRBV3-1	ASRQVGNTEAF
TRBV9	ASSVRGANTGELF
TRBV5-1	ASSLSGDGANVLT
TRBV7-9	ASSLRGAKNIQY
TRBV7-2	ASSPDGFYTGELF
TRBV5-1	ASSPVLGQPQH
TRBV24-1	ATSTENTGELF
TRBV7-2	ASSLVSLGSEAF
TRBV5-1	ASSERTTRDTEAF
TRBV5-6	ASSSAGGPTEAF
TRBV12-3/TRBV12-4	ASSLTPGSQPQH